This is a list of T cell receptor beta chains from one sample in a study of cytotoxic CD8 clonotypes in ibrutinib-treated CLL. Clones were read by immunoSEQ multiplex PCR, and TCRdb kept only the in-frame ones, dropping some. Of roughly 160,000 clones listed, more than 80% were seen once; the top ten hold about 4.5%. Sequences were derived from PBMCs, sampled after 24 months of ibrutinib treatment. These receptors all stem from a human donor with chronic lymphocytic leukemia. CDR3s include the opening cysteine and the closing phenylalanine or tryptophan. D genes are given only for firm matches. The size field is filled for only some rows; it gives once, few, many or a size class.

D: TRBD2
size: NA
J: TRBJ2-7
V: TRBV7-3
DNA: TGTGCCAGCAGCTTAGGACTAGGGGCCTACGAGCAGTACTTC
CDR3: CASSLGLGAYEQYF

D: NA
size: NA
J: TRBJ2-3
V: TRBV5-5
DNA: TGTGCCAGCAGCTTGCAACAGGGTGCAGATACGCAGTATTTT
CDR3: CASSLQQGADTQYF

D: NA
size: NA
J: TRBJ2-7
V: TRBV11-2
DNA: TGTGCCAGCAGCTTACTATGGACGGAAAGCTCCTACGAGCAGTACTTC
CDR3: CASSLLWTESSYEQYF

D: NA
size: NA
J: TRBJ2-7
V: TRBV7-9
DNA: TGTGCCAGCCCCCCAACCGACTTTGCGCCCGAGCAGTACTTC
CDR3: CASPPTDFAPEQYF

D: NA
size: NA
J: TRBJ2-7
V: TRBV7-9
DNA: TGTGCCAGCAGCTTGGGACACCCCTACGAGCAGTACTTC
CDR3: CASSLGHPYEQYF

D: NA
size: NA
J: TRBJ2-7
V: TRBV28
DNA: TGTGCCAGCAGTCACCCCAAGCGAGGGCCGCTGCGGGAGCAGTACTTC
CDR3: CASSHPKRGPLREQYF

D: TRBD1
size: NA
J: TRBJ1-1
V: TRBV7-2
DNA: TGTGCCAGCATCCCGACAGGGAAGACTGAAGCTTTCTTT
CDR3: CASIPTGKTEAFF

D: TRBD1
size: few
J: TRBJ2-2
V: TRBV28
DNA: TGTGCCAGCAGTTCCACCGGGACAGGTCACACCGGGGAGCTGTTTTTT
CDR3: CASSSTGTGHTGELFF

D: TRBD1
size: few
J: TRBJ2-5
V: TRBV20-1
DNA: TGCAGTGCGGACAGGGGAGAGACCCAGTACTTC
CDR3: CSADRGETQYF

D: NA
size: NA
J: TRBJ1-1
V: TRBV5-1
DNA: TGCGCCAGCAGCTTGGACCGGGGCGGGGGAATGAACACTGAAGCTTTCTTT
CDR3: CASSLDRGGGMNTEAFF

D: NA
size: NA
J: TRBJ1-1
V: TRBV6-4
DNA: TGTGCCAGCAGTGACTCATGGGGTACTGAAGCTTTCTTT
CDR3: CASSDSWGTEAFF

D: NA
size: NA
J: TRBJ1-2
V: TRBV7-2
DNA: TGTGCCAGCAGCGTCCGGGGCCCTTATGGCTACACCTTC
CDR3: CASSVRGPYGYTF

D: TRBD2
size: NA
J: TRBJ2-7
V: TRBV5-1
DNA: TGCGCCAGCAGCTTGGCCCGGACTAGCGGCTACGAGCAGTACTTC
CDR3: CASSLARTSGYEQYF

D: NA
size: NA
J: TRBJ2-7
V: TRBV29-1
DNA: TGCAGCGTTTTTACAGGGTACGAGCAGTACTTC
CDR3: CSVFTGYEQYF

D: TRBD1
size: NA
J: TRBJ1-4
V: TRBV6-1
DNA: TGTGCCAGCAGTGTAGGCAGGGGGAATGAAAAACTGTTTTTT
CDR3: CASSVGRGNEKLFF

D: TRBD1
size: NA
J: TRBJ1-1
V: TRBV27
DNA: TGTGCCAGCAGTTTAAAGTGGGAGGGGGCGCGAACTGAAGCTTTCTTT
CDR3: CASSLKWEGARTEAFF

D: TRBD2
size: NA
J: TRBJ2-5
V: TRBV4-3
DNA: TGCGCCAGCAGCCACCGACTAGCGGGAGGGGAGGGGGAGACCCAGTACTTC
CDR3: CASSHRLAGGEGETQYF

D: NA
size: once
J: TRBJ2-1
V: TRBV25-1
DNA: TGTGCCAGCCCTTCACGGGGACCCTCCCCAGAGCAGTTCTTC
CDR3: CASPSRGPSPEQFF

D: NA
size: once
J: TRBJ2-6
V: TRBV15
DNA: TGTGCCACCAGCAGAGAAAACTCTGGGGCCAACGTCCTGACTTTC
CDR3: CATSRENSGANVLTF

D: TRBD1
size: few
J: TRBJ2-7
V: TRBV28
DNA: TGTGCCAGCAGGAAGGACAGGGGGCCTGACGAGCAGTACTTC
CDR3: CASRKDRGPDEQYF

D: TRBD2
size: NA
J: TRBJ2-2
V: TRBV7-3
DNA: TGTGCCAGCAGCTTGGGACTAGCCAACACCGGGGAGCTGTTTTTT
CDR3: CASSLGLANTGELFF

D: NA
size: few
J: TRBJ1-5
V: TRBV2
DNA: TGTGCCAGCAGTCCGACAGTTAGCAATCAGCCCCAGCATTTT
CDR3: CASSPTVSNQPQHF

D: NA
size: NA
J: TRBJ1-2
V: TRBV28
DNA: TGTGCCAGCAGTTTTGTGAAACAGGTGGTATATGGCTACACCTTC
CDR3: CASSFVKQVVYGYTF

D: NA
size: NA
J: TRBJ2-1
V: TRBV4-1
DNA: TGCGCCAGCAGCCAAGTCCTCCTTCTGGGGGGCGGTGAGCAGTTCTTC
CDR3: CASSQVLLLGGGEQFF

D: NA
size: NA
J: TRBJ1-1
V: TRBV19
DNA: TGTGCCAGTACGCTACGGGACACCTTGAACACTGAAGCTTTCTTT
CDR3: CASTLRDTLNTEAFF

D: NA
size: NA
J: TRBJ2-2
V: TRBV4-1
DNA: TGCGGCACCCGCCCTGAAGGGGACTCCGGGGAGCTGTTTTTT
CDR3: CGTRPEGDSGELFF

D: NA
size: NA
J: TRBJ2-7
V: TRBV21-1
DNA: TGTGCCAGCAAGGTCTACAAGGGAACTTACGAGCAGTACTTC
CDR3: CASKVYKGTYEQYF

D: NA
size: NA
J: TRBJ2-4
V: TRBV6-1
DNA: TGTGCCAGCAGTGAAGTAGCTGGGGGGGGCATGAACATTCAGTACTTC
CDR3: CASSEVAGGGMNIQYF

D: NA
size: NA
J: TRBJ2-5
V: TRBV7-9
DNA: TGTGCCAGCAGCCATTACCACGTCGGGGAGACCCAGTACTTC
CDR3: CASSHYHVGETQYF

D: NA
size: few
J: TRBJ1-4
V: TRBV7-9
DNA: TGTGCCAGCAGCCGTATGGGGGGCGCGGGTGAAAAACTGTTTTTT
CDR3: CASSRMGGAGEKLFF

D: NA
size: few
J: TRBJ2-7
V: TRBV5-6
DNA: TGTGCCAGCAGCTCAAACCACAGGAACGAGCAGTACTTC
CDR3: CASSSNHRNEQYF

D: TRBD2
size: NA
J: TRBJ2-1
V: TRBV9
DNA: TGTGCCAGCAGCGTAGGGGAGGGGGAGCAGTTCTTC
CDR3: CASSVGEGEQFF

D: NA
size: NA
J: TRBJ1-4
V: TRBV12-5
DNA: TGTGCTAGTGGTCTGGACACAGCGGGGGAAAAACTGTTTTTT
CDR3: CASGLDTAGEKLFF

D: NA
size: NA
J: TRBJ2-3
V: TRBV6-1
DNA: TGTGCCAGCAGTCAGGATAGGGGGGGGATGGATACGCAGTATTTT
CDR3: CASSQDRGGMDTQYF

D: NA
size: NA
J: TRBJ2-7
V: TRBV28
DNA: TGTGCCAGCAGTTTTGTAAGGACCTACGAGCAGTACTTC
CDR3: CASSFVRTYEQYF

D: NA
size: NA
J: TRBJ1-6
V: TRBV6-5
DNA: TGTGCCAGCAGGACCGAACAACAGAATTCACCCCTCCACTTT
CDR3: CASRTEQQNSPLHF

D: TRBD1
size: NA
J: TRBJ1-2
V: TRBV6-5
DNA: TGTGCCAGCAGAGAGACAGGGCTTAACTATGGCTACACCTTC
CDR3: CASRETGLNYGYTF

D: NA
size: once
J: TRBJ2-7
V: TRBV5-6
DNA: TGTGCCAGCAGCTTATACAGCTACGAGCAGTACTTC
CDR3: CASSLYSYEQYF

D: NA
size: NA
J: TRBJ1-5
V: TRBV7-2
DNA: TGTGCCAGCAGCTTAGCGCTTGGGCCCCAGCATTTT
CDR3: CASSLALGPQHF

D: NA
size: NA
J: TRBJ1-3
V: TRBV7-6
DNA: TGTGCCAGCAGCTTAGAGCAGGGTTCGAGTTCTGGAAACACCATATATTTT
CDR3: CASSLEQGSSSGNTIYF